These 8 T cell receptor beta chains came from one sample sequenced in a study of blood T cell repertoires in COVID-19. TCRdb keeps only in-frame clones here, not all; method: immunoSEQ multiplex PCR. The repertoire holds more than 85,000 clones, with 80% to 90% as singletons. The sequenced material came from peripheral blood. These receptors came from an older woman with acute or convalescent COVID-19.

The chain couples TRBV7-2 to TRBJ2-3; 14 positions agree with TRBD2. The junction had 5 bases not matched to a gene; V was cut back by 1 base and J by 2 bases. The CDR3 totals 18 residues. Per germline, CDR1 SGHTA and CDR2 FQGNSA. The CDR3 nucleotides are TGTGCCAGCAGCTTAGGGTCGGGACTAGCGGGGGACACAGATACGCAGTATTTT. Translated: CASSLGSGLAGDTDTQYF.

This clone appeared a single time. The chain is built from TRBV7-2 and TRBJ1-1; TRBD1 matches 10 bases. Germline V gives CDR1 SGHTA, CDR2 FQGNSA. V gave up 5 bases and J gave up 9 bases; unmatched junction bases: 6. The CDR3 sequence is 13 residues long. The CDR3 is CASSGRTGGQAFF. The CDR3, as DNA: TGTGCCAGCAGCGGACGGACAGGGGGACAAGCTTTCTTT. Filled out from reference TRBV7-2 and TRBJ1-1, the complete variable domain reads GAGVSQSPSNKVTEKGKDVELRCDPISGHTALYWYRQSLGQGLEFLIYFQGNSAPDKSGLPSDRFSAERTGGSVSTLTIQRTQQEDSAVYLCASSGRTGGQAFFGQGTRLTVV.

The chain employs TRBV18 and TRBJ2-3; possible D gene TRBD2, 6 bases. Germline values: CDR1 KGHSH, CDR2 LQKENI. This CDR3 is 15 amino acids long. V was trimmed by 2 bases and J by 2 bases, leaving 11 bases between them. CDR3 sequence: CASSPGGVTTDTQYF. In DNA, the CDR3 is TGTGCCAGCTCACCAGGCGGGGTAACCACAGATACGCAGTATTTT.

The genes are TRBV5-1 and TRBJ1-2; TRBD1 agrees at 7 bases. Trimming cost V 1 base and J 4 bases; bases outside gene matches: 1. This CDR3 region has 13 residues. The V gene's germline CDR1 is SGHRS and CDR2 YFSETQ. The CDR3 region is CASSLRQGYGYTF. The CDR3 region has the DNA TGCGCCAGCAGCTTGCGACAGGGCTATGGCTACACCTTC.

This CDR3 reads CASSEAGGSYEQYF. The CDR3 DNA is TGCGCCAGCAGCGAAGCGGGGGGTTCCTACGAGCAGTACTTC. The chain carries TRBV4-1 and TRBJ2-7, with 9 nucleotides matching TRBD2. Germline V gene sequence: CDR1 MGHRA, CDR2 YSYEKL. Trimming took 5 bases from V and 1 from J; bases not matched to a gene: 3. The CDR3 extends over 14 amino acids.

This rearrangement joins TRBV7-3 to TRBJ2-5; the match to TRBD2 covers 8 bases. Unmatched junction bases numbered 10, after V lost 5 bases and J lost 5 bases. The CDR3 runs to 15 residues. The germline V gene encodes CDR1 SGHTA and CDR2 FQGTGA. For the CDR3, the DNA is TGTGCCAGCAGCCAAGCCGGGACTAGTGGGGAGACCCAGTACTTC. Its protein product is CASSQAGTSGETQYF.

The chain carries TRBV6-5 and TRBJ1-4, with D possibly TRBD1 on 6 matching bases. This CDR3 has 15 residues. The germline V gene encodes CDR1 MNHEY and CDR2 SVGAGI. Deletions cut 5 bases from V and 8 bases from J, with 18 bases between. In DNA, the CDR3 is TGTGCCAGCAGTCCACAGGGCTCCAGGAACGAAAAACTGTTTTTT. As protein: CASSPQGSRNEKLFF.

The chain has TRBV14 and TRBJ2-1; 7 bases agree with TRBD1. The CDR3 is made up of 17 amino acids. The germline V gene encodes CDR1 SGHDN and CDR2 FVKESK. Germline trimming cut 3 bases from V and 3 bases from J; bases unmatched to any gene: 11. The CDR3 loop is CASSHYSSRTGYNEQFF. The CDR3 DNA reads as TGTGCCAGCAGCCATTACTCCAGCCGGACAGGCTACAATGAGCAGTTCTTC.